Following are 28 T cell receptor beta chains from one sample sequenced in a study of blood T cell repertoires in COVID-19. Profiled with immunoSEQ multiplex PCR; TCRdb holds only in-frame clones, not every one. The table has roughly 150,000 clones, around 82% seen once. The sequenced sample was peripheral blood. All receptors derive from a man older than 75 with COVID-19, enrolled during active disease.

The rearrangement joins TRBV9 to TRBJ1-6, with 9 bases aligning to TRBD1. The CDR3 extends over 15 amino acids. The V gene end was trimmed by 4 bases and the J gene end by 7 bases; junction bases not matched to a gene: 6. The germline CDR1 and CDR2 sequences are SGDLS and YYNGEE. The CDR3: CASSIGTGQNSPLHF. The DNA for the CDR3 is TGTGCCAGCAGCATCGGGACAGGGCAAAATTCACCCCTCCACTTT.

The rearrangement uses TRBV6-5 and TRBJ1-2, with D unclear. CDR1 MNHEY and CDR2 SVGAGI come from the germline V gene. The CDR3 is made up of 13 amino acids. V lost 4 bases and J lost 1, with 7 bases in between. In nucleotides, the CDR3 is TGTGCCAGCAGTTCCACAGTTAACTATGGCTACACCTTC. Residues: CASSSTVNYGYTF.

The CDR3 DNA is TGTGCCAGCAGATCCGGGACAGGCTCCTACGAGCAGTACTTC. Protein product: CASRSGTGSYEQYF. This rearrangement joins TRBV7-2 to TRBJ2-7, with 8 bases lining up with TRBD1. J gave up 0 bases and V 6 bases, and 4 bases lay outside the gene matches. Looked up from germline, CDR1 is SGHTA and CDR2 is FQGNSA. The CDR3 is 14 amino acids. The whole variable domain, filled in from reference TRBV7-2 and TRBJ2-7, reads GAGVSQSPSNKVTEKGKDVELRCDPISGHTALYWYRQSLGQGLEFLIYFQGNSAPDKSGLPSDRFSAERTGGSVSTLTIQRTQQEDSAVYLCASRSGTGSYEQYFGPGTRLTVT.

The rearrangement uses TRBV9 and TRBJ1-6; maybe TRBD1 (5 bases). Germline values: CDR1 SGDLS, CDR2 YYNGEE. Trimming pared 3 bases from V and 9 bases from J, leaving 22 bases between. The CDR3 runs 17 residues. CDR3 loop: CASSAHVGAVTGSPLHF. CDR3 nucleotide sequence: TGTGCCAGCAGCGCTCACGTAGGGGCGGTTACGGGTTCACCCCTCCACTTT.

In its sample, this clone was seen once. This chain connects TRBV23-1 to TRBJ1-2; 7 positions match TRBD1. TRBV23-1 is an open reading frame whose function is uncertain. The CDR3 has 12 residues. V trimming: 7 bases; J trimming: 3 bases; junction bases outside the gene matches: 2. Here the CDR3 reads CASMTGYYGYTF. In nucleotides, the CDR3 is TGCGCCAGCATGACAGGGTACTATGGCTACACCTTC.

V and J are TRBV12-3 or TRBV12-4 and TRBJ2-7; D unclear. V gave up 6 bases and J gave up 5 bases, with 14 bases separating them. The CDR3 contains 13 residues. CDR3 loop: CASSNVERNEQYF. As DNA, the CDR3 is TGTGCCAGCAGCAACGTTGAGAGAAACGAGCAGTACTTC.

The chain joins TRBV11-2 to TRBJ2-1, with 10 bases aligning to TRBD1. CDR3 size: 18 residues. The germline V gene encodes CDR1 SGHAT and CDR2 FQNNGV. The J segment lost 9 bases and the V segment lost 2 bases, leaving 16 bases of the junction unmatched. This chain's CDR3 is CASSLPRDRGPAGAEQFF. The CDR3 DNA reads TGTGCCAGCAGCTTACCCAGGGACAGGGGACCCGCGGGGGCTGAGCAGTTCTTC.

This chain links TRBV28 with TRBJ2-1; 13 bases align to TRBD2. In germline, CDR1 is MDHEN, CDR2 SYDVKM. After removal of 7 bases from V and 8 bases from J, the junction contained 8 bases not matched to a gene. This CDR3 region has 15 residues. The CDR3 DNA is TGTGCCAGCAAGCCAGGGACTAGCGGGGCGGATGAGCAGTTCTTC. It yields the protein CASKPGTSGADEQFF.

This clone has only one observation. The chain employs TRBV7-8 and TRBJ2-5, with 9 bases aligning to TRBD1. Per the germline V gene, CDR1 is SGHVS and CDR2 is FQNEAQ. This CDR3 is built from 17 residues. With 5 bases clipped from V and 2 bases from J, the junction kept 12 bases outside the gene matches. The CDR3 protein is CASSRTVGQGIQETQYF. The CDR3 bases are TGTGCCAGCAGCCGAACCGTGGGACAGGGTATACAAGAGACCCAGTACTTC.

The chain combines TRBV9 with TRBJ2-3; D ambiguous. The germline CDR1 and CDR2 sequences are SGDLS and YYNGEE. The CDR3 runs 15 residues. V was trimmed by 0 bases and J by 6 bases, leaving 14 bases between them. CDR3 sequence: CASSVAPSGSDTQYF. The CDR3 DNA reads TGTGCCAGCAGCGTAGCTCCCTCCGGGTCTGATACGCAGTATTTT.

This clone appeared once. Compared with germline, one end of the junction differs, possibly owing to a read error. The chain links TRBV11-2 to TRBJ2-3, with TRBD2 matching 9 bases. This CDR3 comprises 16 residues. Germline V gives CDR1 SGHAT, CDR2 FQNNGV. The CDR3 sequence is CASTLSGGQGADTQYF. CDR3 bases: TGTGCCAGCACCTTAAGCGGGGGGCAGGGAGCAGATACGCAGTATTTT.

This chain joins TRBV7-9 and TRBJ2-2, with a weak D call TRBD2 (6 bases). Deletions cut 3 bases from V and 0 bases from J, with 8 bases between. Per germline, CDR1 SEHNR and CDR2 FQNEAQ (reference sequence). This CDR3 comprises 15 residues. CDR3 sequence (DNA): TGTGCCAGCAGCTTTGGGACTGCGAACACCGGGGAGCTGTTTTTT. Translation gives CASSFGTANTGELFF.

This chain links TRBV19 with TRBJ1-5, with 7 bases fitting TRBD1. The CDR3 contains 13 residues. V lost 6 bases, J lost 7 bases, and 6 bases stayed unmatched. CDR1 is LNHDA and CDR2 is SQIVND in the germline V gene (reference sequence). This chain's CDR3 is CASREGARQPQHF. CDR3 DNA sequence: TGTGCCAGTAGAGAGGGGGCGAGGCAGCCCCAGCATTTT.

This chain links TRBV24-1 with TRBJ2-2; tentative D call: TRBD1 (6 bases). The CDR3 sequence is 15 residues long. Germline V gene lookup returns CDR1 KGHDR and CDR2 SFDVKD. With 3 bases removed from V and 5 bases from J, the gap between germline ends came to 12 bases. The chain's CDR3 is CATSDVQGLTGELFF. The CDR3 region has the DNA TGTGCCACCAGTGATGTACAGGGATTAACCGGGGAGCTGTTTTTT.

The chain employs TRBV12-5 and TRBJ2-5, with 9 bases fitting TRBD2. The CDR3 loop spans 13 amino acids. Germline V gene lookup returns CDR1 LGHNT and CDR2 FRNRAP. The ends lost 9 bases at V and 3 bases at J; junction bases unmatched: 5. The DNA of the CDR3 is TGTGCTAGCCGCGGGGGGGATAAAGAGACCCAGTACTTC. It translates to CASRGGDKETQYF. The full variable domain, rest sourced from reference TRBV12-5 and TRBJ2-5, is DARVTQTPRHKVTEMGQEVTMRCQPILGHNTVFWYRQTMMQGLELLAYFRNRAPLDDSGMPKDRFSAEMPDATLATLKIQPSEPRDSAVYFCASRGGDKETQYFGPGTRLLVL.

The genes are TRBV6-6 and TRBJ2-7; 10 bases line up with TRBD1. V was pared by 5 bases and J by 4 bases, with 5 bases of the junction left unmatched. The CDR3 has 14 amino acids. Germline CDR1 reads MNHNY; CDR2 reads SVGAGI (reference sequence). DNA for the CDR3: TGTGCCAGCAGTCCCCGGGACAGGGGTTACGAGCAGTACTTC. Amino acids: CASSPRDRGYEQYF.

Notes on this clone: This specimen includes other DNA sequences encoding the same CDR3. CDR3 sequence (DNA): TGTGCCAGCAGCTGGACAGGGTATGGCTACACCTTC. Protein: CASSWTGYGYTF. The genes are TRBV28 and TRBJ1-2; TRBD1 matches at 8 bases. The V segment lost 6 bases and the J segment 5 bases; nucleotides outside the gene matches: 2. Germline V lookup: CDR1 MDHEN, CDR2 SYDVKM. The CDR3 spans 12 residues.

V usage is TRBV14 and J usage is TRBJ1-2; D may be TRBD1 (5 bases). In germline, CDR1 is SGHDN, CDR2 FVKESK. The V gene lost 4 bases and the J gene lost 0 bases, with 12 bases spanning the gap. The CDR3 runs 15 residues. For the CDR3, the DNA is TGTGCCAGCAGCCTCAGGGCAGGAGCTAACTATGGCTACACCTTC. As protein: CASSLRAGANYGYTF.

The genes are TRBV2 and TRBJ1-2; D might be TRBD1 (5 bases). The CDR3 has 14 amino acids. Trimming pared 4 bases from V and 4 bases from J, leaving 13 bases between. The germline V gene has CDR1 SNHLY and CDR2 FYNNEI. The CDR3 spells CASSGPQGAYGYTF. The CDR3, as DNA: TGTGCCAGCAGTGGGCCTCAAGGGGCCTATGGCTACACCTTC.

The CDR3 sequence is CASSLGQGIYGYTF. The CDR3 bases are TGTGCCAGCAGCTTGGGACAGGGGATCTATGGCTACACCTTC. The V call is TRBV5-8, the J call TRBJ1-2; 8 bases agree with TRBD1. The CDR3 spans 14 residues. Unmatched junction bases numbered 2, after V lost 0 bases and J lost 4 bases. Germline CDR1 is SGHTS and CDR2 is YDEGEE.

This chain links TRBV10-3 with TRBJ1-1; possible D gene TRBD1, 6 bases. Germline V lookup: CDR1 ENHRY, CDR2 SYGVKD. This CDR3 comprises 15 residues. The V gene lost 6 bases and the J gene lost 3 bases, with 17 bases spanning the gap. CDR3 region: CAISTGNPGYTEAFF. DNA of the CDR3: TGTGCCATCAGCACAGGGAACCCAGGGTACACTGAAGCTTTCTTT.

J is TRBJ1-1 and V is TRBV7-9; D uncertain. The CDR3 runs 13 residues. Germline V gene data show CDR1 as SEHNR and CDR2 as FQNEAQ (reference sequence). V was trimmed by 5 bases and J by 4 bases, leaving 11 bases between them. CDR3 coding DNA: TGTGCCAGCAGCCGAGATAAGCCCACTGAAGCTTTCTTT. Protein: CASSRDKPTEAFF.

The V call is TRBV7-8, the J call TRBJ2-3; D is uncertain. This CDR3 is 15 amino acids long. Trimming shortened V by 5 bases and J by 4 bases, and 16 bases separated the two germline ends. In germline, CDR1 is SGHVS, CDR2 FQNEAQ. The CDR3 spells CASSPRLFTADTQYF. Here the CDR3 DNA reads TGTGCCAGCAGCCCTCGACTTTTCACTGCAGATACGCAGTATTTT.

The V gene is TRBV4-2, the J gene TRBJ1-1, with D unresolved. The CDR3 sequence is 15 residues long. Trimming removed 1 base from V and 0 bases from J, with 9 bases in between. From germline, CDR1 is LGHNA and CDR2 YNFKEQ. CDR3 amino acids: CASSQATVMNTEAFF. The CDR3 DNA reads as TGTGCCAGCAGCCAAGCCACGGTGATGAACACTGAAGCTTTCTTT.

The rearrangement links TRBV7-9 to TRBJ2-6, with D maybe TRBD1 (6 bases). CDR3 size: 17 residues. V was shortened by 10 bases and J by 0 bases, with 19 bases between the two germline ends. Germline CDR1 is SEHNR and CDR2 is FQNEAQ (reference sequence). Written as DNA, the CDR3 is TGTGCCATCCCCCCAGGGGCAACCGTCTCTGGGGCCAACGTCCTGACTTTC. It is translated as CAIPPGATVSGANVLTF.

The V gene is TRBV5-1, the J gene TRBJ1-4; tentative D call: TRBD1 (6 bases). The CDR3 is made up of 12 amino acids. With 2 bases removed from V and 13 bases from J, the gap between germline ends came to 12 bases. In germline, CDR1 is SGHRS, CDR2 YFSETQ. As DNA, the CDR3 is TGCGCCAGCAGCTTTTCAGGGGTTATACTGTTTTTT. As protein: CASSFSGVILFF.

The CDR3 DNA reads TGCGCCAGCAGCCAAGTAGAGGGGACAGGGGTCCACAATGAGCAGTTCTTC. It is translated as CASSQVEGTGVHNEQFF. This rearrangement joins TRBV4-1 to TRBJ2-1; 10 bases map to TRBD1. CDR1 and CDR2 (germline): MGHRA, YSYEKL. The CDR3 totals 17 residues. V lost 1 base, J lost 5 bases, and 8 bases stayed unmatched.

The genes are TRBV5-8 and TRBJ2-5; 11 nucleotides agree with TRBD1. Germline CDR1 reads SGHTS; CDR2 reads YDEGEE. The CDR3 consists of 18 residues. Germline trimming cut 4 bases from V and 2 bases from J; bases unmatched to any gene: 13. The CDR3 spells CASSAGQGAGLGQETQYF. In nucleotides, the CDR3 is TGTGCCAGCAGCGCAGGACAGGGGGCGGGTCTCGGGCAAGAGACCCAGTACTTC.